These 32 T cell receptor beta chains were all obtained from the same sample, sequenced in a study of beta chain features in type 1 diabetes (dated by TCRdb to the late 2010s). Library preparation used the immunoSEQ multiplex PCR assay. The entire isolated RNA was reverse transcribed using the High Capacity cDNA Reverse Transcription Kit, and thus expressed TCRB transcripts were sequenced. TCRdb's version of the immuneACCESS table is confined to in-frame rearrangements and falls short of the full clone set. An unresolved V gene accounts for under half of the shortfall where checked; the remainder is of unknown origin. Within this sample are roughly 500,000 clones, with 30% of them counted one time only. The ten biggest clones cover more than 0.055% of the sample. The sequenced material came from naive CD4+ T cells from blood. The cell subset or site label here, explained by the study, means: true naive CD4+ T cells. The receptors here all came from a man younger than 35 in good health.

This clone was detected a few times. Here the CDR3 reads CAWSSGFSTDTQYF. The CDR3 bases are TGTGCCTGGAGTAGCGGGTTTAGCACAGATACGCAGTATTTT. The chain employs TRBV30 and TRBJ2-3; TRBD2 is a possible D gene (6 bases). The CDR3 consists of 14 residues. CDR1 and CDR2 (germline): GTSNPN, SVGIG (reference sequence). V lost 2 bases and J 0 bases, leaving 9 bases between the germline ends.

The chain combines TRBV25-1 with TRBJ2-1; D is possibly TRBD1 (5 bases). Between the trimmed V and J ends, which lost 1 base and 6 bases, there was a span of 10 bases. Germline lookup yields CDR1 MGHDK and CDR2 SYGVNS. There are 14 residues in the CDR3. The CDR3 DNA sequence: TGTGCCAGCAGTGAATCATCCAGGGTCAATGAGCAGTTCTTC. It is translated as CASSESSRVNEQFF.

This clone was counted only a few times. The genes are TRBV7-2 and TRBJ2-7; D might be TRBD1 (6 bases). This CDR3 region has 16 residues. Per the germline V gene, CDR1 is SGHTA and CDR2 is FQGNSA. Deletions cut 0 bases from V and 3 bases from J, with 15 bases between. CDR3 amino acids: CASSLAGAGRVYEQYF. The DNA of the CDR3 is TGTGCCAGCAGCTTAGCGGGGGCTGGGCGAGTCTACGAGCAGTACTTC.

For this clone: This sample also contains other DNA sequences that code for the same CDR3. The chain combines TRBV30 with TRBJ2-7, with 9 bases that match TRBD1. Germline loops: CDR1 GTSNPN, CDR2 SVGIG (reference sequence). J was trimmed by 2 bases and V by 4 bases; bases with no gene match: 3. The CDR3 runs to 13 residues. The CDR3 protein is CAWTRDRAYEQYF. CDR3 coding DNA: TGTGCCTGGACCAGGGACAGGGCCTACGAGCAGTACTTC.

The rearrangement uses TRBV20-1 and TRBJ2-1, with D uncertain. Trimming cost V 5 bases and J 4 bases, with 6 bases left between them. Per germline, CDR1 DFQATT and CDR2 SNEGSKA (reference sequence). The CDR3 has 11 amino acids. CDR3 coding DNA: TGCAGTGCTCCTTGGTACAATGAGCAGTTCTTC. Translation gives CSAPWYNEQFF.

A few counts support this clone. The sample contains more than one DNA sequence encoding this CDR3. The chain recombines TRBV18 with TRBJ2-3, with D unresolved. The CDR3 has 12 amino acids. V lost 4 bases and J 1 base, leaving 3 bases between the germline ends. The germline V gene encodes CDR1 KGHSH and CDR2 LQKENI. CDR3 residues: CASSLRTDTQYF. In DNA, the CDR3 is TGTGCCAGCTCACTCCGCACAGATACGCAGTATTTT.

This clone occurred a few times. V and J are TRBV30 and TRBJ1-2; 9 bases are a match to TRBD1. Germline-derived CDR1 and CDR2 are GTSNPN and SVGIG (reference sequence). V gave up 4 bases and J gave up 2 bases; unmatched junction bases: 8. The CDR3 length is 15 residues. DNA of the CDR3: TGTGCCTGGATATACAGGGGGCTAGCGAACTATGGCTACACCTTC. Translation: CAWIYRGLANYGYTF.

This clone was seen a few times. The chain is built from TRBV5-1 and TRBJ2-3; 7 bases are shared with TRBD1. There are 14 residues in the CDR3. The junction had 4 bases not matched to a gene; V was cut back by 4 bases and J by 2 bases. Germline V gene lookup returns CDR1 SGHRS and CDR2 YFSETQ. CDR3 loop: CASSRQGITDTQYF. The CDR3 bases are TGCGCCAGCAGCCGACAGGGCATCACAGATACGCAGTATTTT. The variable domain in full, with the rest retrieved from reference TRBV5-1 and TRBJ2-3, is KAGVTQTPRYLIKTRGQQVTLSCSPISGHRSVSWYQQTPGQGLQFLFEYFSETQRNKGNFPGRFSGRQFSNSRSEMNVSTLELGDSALYLCASSRQGITDTQYFGPGTRLTVL.

The rearrangement uses TRBV19 and TRBJ2-3; a possible D gene is TRBD2 (5 bases). Trimming took 6 bases from V and 0 from J, leaving 10 bases between them. This CDR3 region has 14 residues. Looked up from germline, CDR1 is LNHDA and CDR2 is SQIVND (reference sequence). The CDR3 protein is CASSVASSTDTQYF. Written as DNA, the CDR3 is TGTGCCAGTAGCGTAGCGTCTAGCACAGATACGCAGTATTTT.

This chain uses TRBV29-1 with TRBJ1-1, with TRBD1 matching over 9 bases. Germline V lookup: CDR1 SQVTM, CDR2 ANQGSEA. CDR3 length equals 13 residues. V lost 6 bases, J lost 3 bases, and 5 bases stayed unmatched. CDR3 amino acids: CSVHRGLDTEAFF. The CDR3 nucleotides are TGCAGCGTCCACAGGGGGCTGGACACTGAAGCTTTCTTT.

V gene TRBV6-1 combines with J gene TRBJ2-7, with 8 bases matching TRBD2. The germline V gene has CDR1 MNHNS and CDR2 SASEGT. V was clipped by 10 bases and J by 2 bases; unmatched bases: 10. The CDR3 covers 14 residues. The CDR3 DNA follows: TGTGCCACCTTGTGGACGGGAGGGACCTACGAGCAGTACTTC. It translates to CATLWTGGTYEQYF.

The V call is TRBV5-4, the J call TRBJ2-5; TRBD1 might be the D (6 bases). Between the trimmed V and J ends, which lost 4 bases and 3 bases, there was a span of 16 bases. Germline V CDR1 and CDR2: SGHNT, YYREEE (reference sequence). The CDR3 extends over 15 amino acids. In DNA, the CDR3 is TGTGCCAGCAGCCCTTCAGGACAGCATGAAGAGACCCAGTACTTC. This translates into CASSPSGQHEETQYF.

V usage is TRBV30 and J usage is TRBJ2-4; 8 positions match TRBD2. V was clipped by 0 bases and J by 0 bases; unmatched bases: 10. The germline V gene encodes CDR1 GTSNPN and CDR2 SVGIG (reference sequence). The CDR3 totals 18 residues. The CDR3 nucleotides are TGTGCCTGGAGTGTAATAAGGACTAGCACCTCAGCCAAAAACATTCAGTACTTC. Translating it yields CAWSVIRTSTSAKNIQYF.

This clone was counted between two and nine times. The chain links TRBV30 to TRBJ2-1, with 11 bases identical to TRBD2. Looked up from germline, CDR1 is GTSNPN and CDR2 is SVGIG (reference sequence). V lost 2 bases, J lost 6 bases, and 6 bases stayed unmatched. The CDR3 is 15 residues long. Here the CDR3 reads CAWSTPGLAANEQFF. The CDR3 region has the DNA TGTGCCTGGAGTACACCGGGACTAGCGGCCAATGAGCAGTTCTTC.

V is TRBV6-1 and J is TRBJ2-3, with 7 bases lining up with TRBD2. This CDR3 spans 17 amino acids. Trimming cost V 3 bases and J 4 bases; bases outside gene matches: 13. CDR1 and CDR2 from the germline V gene are MNHNS and SASEGT. The DNA of the CDR3 is TGTGCCAGCAGTGATCTTCCGGCGGGAGTGATTGCAGATACGCAGTATTTT. This sequence encodes CASSDLPAGVIADTQYF.

V and J are TRBV9 and TRBJ1-3; D unresolved. Trimming cost V 0 bases and J 0 bases, with 16 bases left between them. There are 18 residues in the CDR3. Germline CDR1 SGDLS, CDR2 YYNGEE. CDR3 sequence reads: CASSVDQSDTVSGNTIYF. Here the CDR3 DNA reads TGTGCCAGCAGCGTAGATCAGTCGGATACGGTCTCTGGAAACACCATATATTTT.

The table lists this clone with a few counts. The chain is built from TRBV5-4 and TRBJ2-5, with TRBD2 identical over 11 bases. Germline CDR1 and CDR2: SGHNT and YYREEE (reference sequence). With V trimmed by 2 bases and J by 4 bases, 4 bases remained unmatched. The CDR3 has 15 residues. The CDR3 sequence: CASSFPLAGGETQYF. The CDR3 coding sequence is TGTGCCAGCAGCTTCCCCCTAGCGGGAGGAGAGACCCAGTACTTC. Variable domain in full (rest from reference TRBV5-4 and TRBJ2-5): ETGVTQSPTHLIKTRGQQVTLRCSSQSGHNTVSWYQQALGQGPQFIFQYYREEENGRGNFPPRFSGLQFPNYSSELNVNALELDDSALYLCASSFPLAGGETQYFGPGTRLLVL.

In this sample, this clone turned up a few times. V is TRBV13 and J is TRBJ2-7; 7 bases agree with TRBD1. The CDR3 spans 16 residues. CDR1 is PRHDT and CDR2 is FYEKMQ in the germline V gene (reference sequence). Trimming cost V 5 bases and J 5 bases; bases outside gene matches: 15. CDR3 sequence (DNA): TGTGCCAGCAGCCGGTTAAACAGGGGATTCTACCACGAGCAGTACTTC. Translation: CASSRLNRGFYHEQYF.

The chain is built from TRBV30 and TRBJ2-7; 10 bases map to TRBD2. After removal of 8 bases from V and 5 bases from J, the junction contained 9 bases not matched to a gene. Germline-derived CDR1 and CDR2 are GTSNPN and SVGIG (reference sequence). The CDR3 covers 13 residues. The CDR3 nucleotides are TGTGCCGGGTCTAGCGGGAGTACCCACGAGCAGTACTTC. Protein sequence: CAGSSGSTHEQYF.

The rearrangement links TRBV4-3 to TRBJ2-3, with D possibly TRBD2 on 5 matching bases. Trimming took 1 base from V and 3 from J, leaving 5 bases between them. The length of the CDR3 is 13 residues. Germline lookup yields CDR1 LGHNA and CDR2 YSLEER. The chain's CDR3 is CASSQAGTDTQYF. DNA of the CDR3: TGCGCCAGCAGCCAAGCGGGGACAGATACGCAGTATTTT.

This clone has more than one count but fewer than ten. The chain's CDR3 is CASSLDAEGEKLFF. The CDR3 DNA follows: TGTGCCAGCAGCTTGGACGCGGAAGGGGAAAAACTGTTTTTT. The gene calls are TRBV14 and TRBJ1-4, with D uncertain. The germline V and J ends were trimmed by 5 bases and 8 bases, with 15 bases remaining between them. Per germline, CDR1 SGHDN and CDR2 FVKESK. This CDR3 has 14 residues.

This clone was observed a handful of times. The chain links TRBV15 to TRBJ2-3, with D uncertain. V was pared by 0 bases and J by 6 bases, with 7 bases between. Germline V CDR1 and CDR2: LNHNV, YYDKDF (reference sequence). The CDR3 is 13 amino acids. CDR3 residues: CATSRDLRDTQYF. CDR3 in DNA: TGTGCCACCAGCAGAGATCTGAGGGATACGCAGTATTTT.

The rearrangement links TRBV13 to TRBJ2-3; no reliable D call. Looked up from germline, CDR1 is PRHDT and CDR2 is FYEKMQ (reference sequence). CDR3 length: 16 residues. Trimming took 1 base from V and 2 from J, leaving 13 bases between them. The CDR3 loop is CASSLDSLGLTDTQYF. The CDR3 DNA is TGTGCCAGCAGCTTAGATTCGCTCGGCCTCACAGATACGCAGTATTTT.

CDR3: CASSLGDPGRRNEQFF. For the CDR3, the DNA is TGTGCCAGCAGCTTAGGGGACCCGGGACGGAGGAATGAGCAGTTCTTC. V usage is TRBV11-1 and J usage is TRBJ2-1, with D perhaps matching TRBD1 or TRBD2 (5 bases each). Deletions cut 1 base from V and 7 bases from J, with 17 bases between. This CDR3 is built from 16 residues. The germline V gene encodes CDR1 SGHAT and CDR2 FQDESV (reference sequence).

J is TRBJ2-7 and V is TRBV6-5, with TRBD2 as a possible D gene (6 bases). The germline gives CDR1 MNHEY, CDR2 SVGAGI. This CDR3 spans 15 amino acids. V gave up 8 bases and J gave up 2 bases, with 19 bases separating them. The DNA for the CDR3 is TGTGCCAGCGCTCGCCGGGAGTCCTCTCCCTACGAGCAGTACTTC. Protein: CASARRESSPYEQYF.

This chain joins TRBV11-2 and TRBJ2-5; D unresolved. Germline assignment: CDR1 SGHAT and CDR2 FQNNGV. The V and J ends lost 1 base and 2 bases respectively, with 8 bases between them. This CDR3 is 14 amino acids long. In DNA form, the CDR3 reads TGTGCCAGCAGCTTAGGGGCAGCACAAGAGACCCAGTACTTC. Translation gives CASSLGAAQETQYF.

The V and J genes are TRBV30 and TRBJ2-1, with 11 bases lining up with TRBD2. After removal of 0 bases from V and 12 bases from J, the junction contained 13 bases not matched to a gene. Germline CDR1 reads GTSNPN; CDR2 reads SVGIG (reference sequence). This CDR3 spans 16 amino acids. The CDR3, as DNA: TGTGCCTGGAGTGTAGGGCTGCGACTAGCGGGACCGGGGCAGTTCTTC. It is translated as CAWSVGLRLAGPGQFF.

The rearrangement links TRBV9 to TRBJ2-1; 11 nucleotides agree with TRBD2. Trimming at V came to 0 bases and at J to 9 bases, leaving 8 bases not matched to a gene. There are 16 residues in the CDR3. The germline V gene has CDR1 SGDLS and CDR2 YYNGEE. The CDR3 DNA follows: TGTGCCAGCAGCGTAGCTCGAGCTAGCGGGAGGATTGAGCAGTTCTTC. Amino acids: CASSVARASGRIEQFF.

V gene TRBV29-1 combines with J gene TRBJ2-6, with TRBD1 matching 7 bases. The J segment lost 4 bases and the V segment lost 4 bases, leaving 7 bases of the junction unmatched. Germline loops: CDR1 SQVTM, CDR2 ANQGSEA. The CDR3 has 15 residues. For the CDR3, the DNA is TGCAGCGTTGTCAAGGGGGCGCCCGGGGCCAACGTCCTGACTTTC. Translated, it gives CSVVKGAPGANVLTF.

The V call is TRBV4-3, the J call TRBJ2-3; no definite D call. Germline CDR1 and CDR2: LGHNA and YSLEER. V was shortened by 2 bases and J by 2 bases, with 11 bases between the two germline ends. There are 15 residues in the CDR3. In nucleotides, the CDR3 is TGCGCCAGCAGCCAATCACAACGAGACACAGATACGCAGTATTTT. Protein product: CASSQSQRDTDTQYF.

This clone was seen more than once but under ten times. This chain connects TRBV29-1 to TRBJ2-1, with D possibly being TRBD1 (5 bases). The V gene lost 7 bases and the J gene lost 4 bases, with 8 bases spanning the gap. The CDR3 has 11 amino acids. Germline CDR1 reads SQVTM; CDR2 reads ANQGSEA. CDR3 sequence (DNA): TGCAGCGCGGCAGGGTACAATGAGCAGTTCTTC. It yields the protein CSAAGYNEQFF.

J is TRBJ2-7 and V is TRBV7-9; 9 bases agree with TRBD2. The CDR3 runs to 14 residues. Losses at the gene ends were 5 bases for V and 6 bases for J; bases not matched to a gene: 8. Germline V gives CDR1 SEHNR, CDR2 FQNEAQ (reference sequence). The CDR3 protein is CASSHLAGRREQYF. In DNA, the CDR3 is TGTGCCAGCAGCCATCTAGCGGGAAGACGCGAGCAGTACTTC.